This entry features one T cell receptor (beta chain) sequence. Source study methods: Counts of nucleated cells, estimated from reference gene primer amplification, were obtained. Produced via immunoSEQ multiplex PCR; TCRdb's table is partial and in-frame only. V, J and clone size are those of that table, while D and trimming were read from the DNA. This sample carries roughly 190,000 clones, 76% of them seen once, and the ten largest clones take approximately 9%. The record originates from a study of blood T cell repertoires in COVID-19. Across the study: Both acute and convalescent COVID-19 samples were obtained from the United States, Italy and Spain. Sources were T cells, B-cell-depleted T cells, or PBMCs; the material itself was cDNA or gDNA.

The ends were cut back, 5 bases at V and 6 bases at J, with 13 bases in the middle. The CDR3 consists of 13 residues. From germline, CDR1 is SNHLY and CDR2 FYNNEI. This sequence joins TRBV2 and TRBJ1-1; unclear D gene. The sample comprised peripheral blood. This receptor was identified in a woman in her 50s with active or convalescent COVID-19. The chain's CDR3 is CASSRTVGAEAFF. CDR3 in DNA: TGTGCCAGCAGTAGGACTGTGGGCGCTGAAGCTTTCTTT.